This TCR beta chain was found in a study of T cell responses to AZD1222 COVID-19 vaccine. Using immunoSEQ multiplex PCR, the repertoire was profiled, and TCRdb retains in-frame clones only, with some absent. The sample has 45,000 to 65,000 clones, about 80% seen once. Study results and caveats: White British ancestry dominated among donors, who included more females, and clonal diversity was possibly underestimated.

A remark on this clone: What it recognizes is unknown.

The CDR3 consists of 14 residues. Germline CDR1 and CDR2: MNHNS and SASEGT. V dropped 0 bases and J dropped 6; count of bases not matched to a gene: 3. This sequence was found in an adult who received the AZD1222 COVID-19 vaccine. The rearrangement joins TRBV6-1 to TRBJ1-2, with 8 bases identical to TRBD1. Source: peripheral blood, taken 28 days after the second AZD1222 dose. CDR3 sequence reads: CASSEAGDRNGYTF. The DNA for the CDR3 is TGTGCCAGCAGTGAAGCGGGGGACAGGAATGGCTACACCTTC.